This T cell receptor (beta chain) was observed in a study of shared clonotypes between healthy human individuals (dated by TCRdb to about 2020). The study in broad terms: Two women and three men aged 18 to 49 years were included in the cohort. Blood TCR repertoires of about 5 healthy adults were deeply sequenced to estimate repertoire size and the extent of clonotype sharing between individuals. For each donor, three plates each were used for CD4 naive and CD4 memory, two plates were used for CD8 naive, and one plate was used for CD8 memory. Each donor's leukapheresis produced roughly between roughly 0.85 and 9.5 billion PBMCs. To increase sequencing depth and limit assay-specific biases, different laboratories used diverse techniques to prepare libraries and sequence TCR repertoires. The paper's findings and limits, for the study overall: When a few donors were compared, the shared fraction of clonotypes was around 5% for naive CD4, about 4% for naive CD8, 2% to 2.5% for memory CD4, and approximately 0.4% for memory CD8. Because the study included a small number of donors, the genetic and exposure-history diversity represented was limited. Pairwise subsampling indicated that sequencing depth was expected to affect the degree of clonotype sharing among donors. Naive subsets generally had larger estimated clonotype richness than memory subsets did. Sampling was restricted to blood, and TCR repertoires in tissues likely differ from the TCR repertoires found in blood. Even with the large sequencing depth, rarefaction of the sorted-subset datasets indicated that sequencing was incomplete. Compared with non-shared clonotypes, clonotypes shared by all four sorted-subset donors had higher generation probabilities.

Worth noting for this clone: What antigen it recognizes has not been identified. No base quality information exists; no much larger clone differs at one position.

Using the deep immunoSEQ assay, multiplex PCR amplified TCR CDR3 regions from genomic DNA. For each cell subset, the extracted genomic DNA was distributed evenly across all wells of several immunoSEQ 96-well plates, and each plate served as one replicate. For sorted subsets, each replicate PCR was loaded with around 220 ng genomic DNA, equivalent to 30,000 or so T cell genomes. The purified libraries were quantified using a Qubit 3.0 fluorometer, sized with a Bioanalyzer 2100, and then quantified again using the KAPA Library Quantification kit. A separate single-read 150-cycle Illumina NextSeq 550 flow cell was used to sequence each immunoSEQ 96-well plate. The source study handled its data this way. Because only junctional sequences without quality scores were contained in the immunoSEQ output, filtering matching that applied to full-length reads could not be performed. To assign V/J genes and CDR3, sequences were annotated using PyIR, a Python wrapper for IgBLAST v1.9, with IMGT germline references. Reads were removed for weak V/J assignments (E-value above 1e-6), missing CDR3, stop codons, out-of-frame junctions, or ambiguous translated residues. V3J clonotypes were defined as sequences sharing the same inferred V gene, J gene, and CDR3 amino acid sequence. Percentage overlap between repertoires was calculated by dividing the number of shared unique clonotypes by the size of the smaller repertoire. Repertoire richness was assessed with RTK rarefaction, the Chao1 estimator, and Recon v2.1 estimates of unobserved clonotypes. Generation probabilities for all TCRbeta clonotypes obtained by the gDNA method from a handful of donors were computed using OLGA. TCRdb obtained this table from immuneACCESS and retained in-frame rearrangements with V and J assigned. These tables miss some clones; where compared with another copy, unresolved V genes account for less than half of the shortfall, and the remainder is unexplained. V and J calls and clone size are copied from that table; D and trimming were computed from the DNA. This sample gives more than 400,000 clones in total; 90% to 97% of them show up just once. Approximately 0.06% of the sample is taken by the ten largest.

The trim is 4 bases for V and 4 bases for J, with a gap of 16 bases between the germline ends. CDR1 MDHEN and CDR2 SYDVKM were looked up in the germline V gene. Spanning cysteine to phenylalanine, the CDR3 consists of 15 amino acids. The read is trimmed to its CDR3 DNA, 45 bases read in frame from base 1. The donors were healthy, HIV-negative adults who had no recently reported acute infections or vaccinations. Every donor was a Caucasian adult residing in Nashville, Tennessee, USA. CD4+ T cells were enriched by magnetic negative selection, after which naive cells were positively selected on CD45RA and the negative fraction was taken as the memory subset. Blood was collected by leukapheresis, and PBMCs were isolated by Ficoll-Histopaque density gradient centrifugation and then cryopreserved in liquid nitrogen vapor phase. Analytical flow cytometry was used to check the purity and quantity of every magnetically sorted T cell population. Genomic DNA was isolated from each sorted fraction and quantified by UV absorbance on a Nanodrop 2000c.

The sequence derives from a woman aged 25 to 39 in good health. Recombination linked TRBV28 to TRBJ2-5, with a tentative D gene TRBD2 over 6 matching bases. The sequencing input was naive CD4+ T cells sorted from blood. The cell subset or site label corresponds to: CD45RA+ positively selected. The nucleotide sequence is given as TGTGCCAGCAGTTATAACCAGGGAGGCGGAGAGACCCAGTACTTC. This encodes CASSYNQGGGETQYF.